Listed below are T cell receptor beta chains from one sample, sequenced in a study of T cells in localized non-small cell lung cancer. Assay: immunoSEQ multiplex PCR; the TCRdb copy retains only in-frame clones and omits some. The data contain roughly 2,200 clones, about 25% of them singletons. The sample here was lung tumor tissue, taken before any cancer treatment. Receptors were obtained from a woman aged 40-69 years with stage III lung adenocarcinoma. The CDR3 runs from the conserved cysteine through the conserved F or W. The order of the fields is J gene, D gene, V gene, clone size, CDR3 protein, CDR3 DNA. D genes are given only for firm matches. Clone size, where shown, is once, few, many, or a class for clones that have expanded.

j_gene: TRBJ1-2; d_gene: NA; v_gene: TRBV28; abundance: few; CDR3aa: CASREGQWGGYTF; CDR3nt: TGTGCCAGCAGGGAGGGGCAGTGGGGTGGCTACACCTTC
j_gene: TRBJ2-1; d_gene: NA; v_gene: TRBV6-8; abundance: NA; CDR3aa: CASSSGTYYNEQFF; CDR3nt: TGTGCCAGCAGTAGCGGGACATACTACAATGAGCAGTTCTTC
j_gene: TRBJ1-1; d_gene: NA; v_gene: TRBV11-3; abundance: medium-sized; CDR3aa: CASSLGVSGGTEAFF; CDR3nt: TGTGCCAGCAGCTTGGGGGTCTCCGGGGGCACTGAAGCTTTCTTT
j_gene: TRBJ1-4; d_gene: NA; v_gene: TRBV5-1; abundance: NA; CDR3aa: CASSPSQGSNEKLFF; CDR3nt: TGCGCCAGCAGCCCCTCGCAGGGCTCTAATGAAAAACTGTTTTTT
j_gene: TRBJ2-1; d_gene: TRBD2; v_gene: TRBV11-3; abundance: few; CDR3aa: CASSSKSGGQVSYNEQFF; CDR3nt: TGTGCCAGCAGCTCCAAATCGGGGGGGCAGGTTTCCTACAATGAGCAGTTCTTC
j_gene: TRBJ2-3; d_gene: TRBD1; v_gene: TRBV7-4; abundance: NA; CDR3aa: CASQRDRFTDTQYF; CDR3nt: TGTGCCAGCCAAAGGGACAGGTTCACAGATACGCAGTATTTT
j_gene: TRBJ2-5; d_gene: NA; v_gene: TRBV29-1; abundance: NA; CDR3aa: CSVEWGRGETQYF; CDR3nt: TGCAGCGTTGAATGGGGGAGAGGAGAGACCCAGTACTTC
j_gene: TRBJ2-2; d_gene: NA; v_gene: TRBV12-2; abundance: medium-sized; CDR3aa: CATSRGINTGELFF; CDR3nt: TGTGCCACATCCCGGGGGATTAACACCGGGGAGCTGTTTTTT
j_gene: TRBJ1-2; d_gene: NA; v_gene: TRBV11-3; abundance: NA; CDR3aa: CASSVDGPNYGYTF; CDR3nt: TGTGCCAGCAGCGTAGACGGGCCCAACTATGGCTACACCTTC
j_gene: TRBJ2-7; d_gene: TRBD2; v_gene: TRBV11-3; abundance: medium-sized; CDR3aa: CASSTSGMGYEQYF; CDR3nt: TGTGCCAGCAGTACTAGCGGGATGGGGTACGAGCAGTACTTC
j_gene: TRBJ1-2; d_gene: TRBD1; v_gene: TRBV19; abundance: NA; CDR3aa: CASSIATGGPRGYTF; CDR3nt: TGTGCCAGTAGTATAGCGACAGGGGGCCCGCGTGGCTACACCTTC
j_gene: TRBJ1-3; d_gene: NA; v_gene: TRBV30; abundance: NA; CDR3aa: CAWSVLRSSGNTIYF; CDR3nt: TGTGCCTGGAGTGTACTGCGTAGCTCTGGAAACACCATATATTTT
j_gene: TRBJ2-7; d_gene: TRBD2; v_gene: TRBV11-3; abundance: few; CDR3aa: CASSSRGGSSYEQYF; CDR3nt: TGTGCCAGCAGCTCCCGCGGGGGGAGCTCCTACGAGCAGTACTTC
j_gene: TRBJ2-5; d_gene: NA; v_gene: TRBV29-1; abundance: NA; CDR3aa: CSVLGWTGEETQYF; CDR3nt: TGCAGCGTCCTAGGATGGACCGGGGAAGAGACCCAGTACTTC
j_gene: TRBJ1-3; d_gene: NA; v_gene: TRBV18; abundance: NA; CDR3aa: CASSPQEARGNTIYF; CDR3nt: TGTGCCAGCTCACCACAGGAGGCGAGGGGAAACACCATATATTTT
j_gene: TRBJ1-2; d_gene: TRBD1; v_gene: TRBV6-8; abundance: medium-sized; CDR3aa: CASRDTGTGGGYTF; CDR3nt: TGTGCCAGCAGAGATACCGGGACAGGCGGTGGCTACACCTTC
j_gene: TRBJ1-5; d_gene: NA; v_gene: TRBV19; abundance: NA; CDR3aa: CASSTQGNQPQHF; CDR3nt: TGTGCCAGTAGTACGCAGGGCAATCAGCCCCAGCATTTT
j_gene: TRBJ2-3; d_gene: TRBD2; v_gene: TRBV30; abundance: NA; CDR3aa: CAWSSLAGGQGDTQYF; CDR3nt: TGTGCCTGGAGTTCACTAGCGGGGGGGCAGGGAGATACGCAGTATTTT
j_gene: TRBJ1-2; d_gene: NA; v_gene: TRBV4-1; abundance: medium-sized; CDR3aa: CASSLGGTHYGYTF; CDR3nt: TGCGCCAGCAGCCTTGGTGGGACGCACTATGGCTACACCTTC
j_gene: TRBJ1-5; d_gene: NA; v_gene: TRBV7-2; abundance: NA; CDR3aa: CASSLTGYQPQHF; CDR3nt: TGTGCCAGCAGTTTAACAGGTTATCAGCCCCAGCATTTT
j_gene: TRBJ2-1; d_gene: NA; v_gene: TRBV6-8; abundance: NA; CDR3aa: CASSDSEGGAEQFF; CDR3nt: TGTGCCAGCAGTGACTCGGAGGGCGGCGCGGAGCAGTTCTTC
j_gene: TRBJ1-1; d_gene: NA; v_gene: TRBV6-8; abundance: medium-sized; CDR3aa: CASSDRSQKNTEAFF; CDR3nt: TGTGCCAGCAGTGACCGGAGCCAAAAGAACACTGAAGCTTTCTTT
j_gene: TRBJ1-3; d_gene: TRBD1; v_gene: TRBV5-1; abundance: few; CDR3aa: CASKVGGQAGNTIYF; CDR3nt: TGCGCCAGCAAGGTAGGGGGCCAAGCTGGAAACACCATATATTTT
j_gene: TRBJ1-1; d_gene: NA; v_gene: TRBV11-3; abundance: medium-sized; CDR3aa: CASSSDGMNTEAFF; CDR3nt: TGTGCCAGCAGCTCCGACGGGATGAACACTGAAGCTTTCTTT
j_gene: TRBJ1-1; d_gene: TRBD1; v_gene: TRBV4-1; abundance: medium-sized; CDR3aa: CASSRPAGGETEAFF; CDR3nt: TGCGCCAGCAGCCGACCGGCAGGGGGCGAGACTGAAGCTTTCTTT
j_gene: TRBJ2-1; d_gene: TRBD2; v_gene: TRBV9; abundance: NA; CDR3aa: CASSVGGGRASNEQFF; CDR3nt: TGTGCCAGCAGCGTAGGGGGCGGGAGAGCGTCCAATGAGCAGTTCTTC
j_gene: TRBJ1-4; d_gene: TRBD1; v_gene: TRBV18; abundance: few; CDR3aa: CASSPPDRNEKLFF; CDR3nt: TGTGCCAGCTCACCACCGGACAGGAATGAAAAACTGTTTTTT
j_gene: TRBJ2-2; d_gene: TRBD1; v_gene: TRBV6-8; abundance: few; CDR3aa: CASSDRDTGELFF; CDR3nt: TGTGCCAGCAGTGACAGGGACACCGGGGAGCTGTTTTTT
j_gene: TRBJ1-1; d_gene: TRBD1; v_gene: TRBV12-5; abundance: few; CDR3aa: CASIQNRGSTEAFF; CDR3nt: TGTGCCAGCATTCAGAACAGGGGTTCCACTGAAGCTTTCTTT
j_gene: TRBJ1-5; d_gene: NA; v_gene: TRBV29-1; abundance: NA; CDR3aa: CSVSTGFNQPQHF; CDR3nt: TGCAGCGTTTCAACAGGATTCAATCAGCCCCAGCATTTT
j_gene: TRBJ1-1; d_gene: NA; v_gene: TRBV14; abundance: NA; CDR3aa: CASSQGGDLLPTSAFF; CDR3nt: TGTGCCAGCAGCCAAGGGGGGGACCTACTCCCAACTTCAGCTTTCTTT
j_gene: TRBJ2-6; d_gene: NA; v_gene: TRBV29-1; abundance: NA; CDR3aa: CSVGSGANVLTF; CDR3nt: TGCAGCGTGGGGTCTGGGGCCAACGTCCTGACTTTC
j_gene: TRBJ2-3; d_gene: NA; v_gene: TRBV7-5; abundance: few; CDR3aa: CASSPGDRPWGTDTQYF; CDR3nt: TGTGCCAGCAGCCCCGGGGACAGGCCTTGGGGCACAGATACGCAGTATTTT
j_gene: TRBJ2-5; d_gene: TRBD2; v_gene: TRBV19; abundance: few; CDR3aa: CASTRTSGQETQYF; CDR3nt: TGTGCCAGTACCAGGACTAGCGGACAAGAGACCCAGTACTTC
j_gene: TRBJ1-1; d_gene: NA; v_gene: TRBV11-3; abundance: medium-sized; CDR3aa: CASSPAGGRDEAFF; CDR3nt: TGTGCCAGCAGCCCCGCCGGGGGGCGAGATGAAGCTTTCTTT
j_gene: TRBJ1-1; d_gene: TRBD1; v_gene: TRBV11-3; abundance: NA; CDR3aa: CASSARGGGGDTEAFF; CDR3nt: TGTGCCAGCAGCGCCCGTGGGGGAGGGGGCGACACTGAAGCTTTCTTT
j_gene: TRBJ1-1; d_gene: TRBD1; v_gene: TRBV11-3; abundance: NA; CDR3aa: CASSSSGTVNTEAFF; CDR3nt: TGTGCCAGCAGCTCCTCCGGGACAGTTAACACTGAAGCTTTCTTT
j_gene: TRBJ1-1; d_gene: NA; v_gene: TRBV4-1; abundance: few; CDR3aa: CASSQVLFTEAFF; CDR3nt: TGCGCCAGCAGCCAAGTACTATTCACTGAAGCTTTCTTT
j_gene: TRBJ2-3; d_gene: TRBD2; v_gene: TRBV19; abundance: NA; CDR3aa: CASSPDPGLGSDTQYF; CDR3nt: TGTGCCAGTAGTCCAGACCCGGGACTAGGTTCAGATACGCAGTATTTT
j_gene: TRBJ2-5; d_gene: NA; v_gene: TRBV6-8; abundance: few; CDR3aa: CASSYGALATRGETQYF; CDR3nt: TGTGCCAGCAGTTACGGGGCCTTGGCAACCCGGGGAGAGACCCAGTACTTC
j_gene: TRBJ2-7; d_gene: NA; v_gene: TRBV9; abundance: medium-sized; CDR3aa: CASSLGSGGEQYF; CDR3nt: TGTGCCAGCAGCCTAGGGTCCGGAGGCGAGCAGTACTTC
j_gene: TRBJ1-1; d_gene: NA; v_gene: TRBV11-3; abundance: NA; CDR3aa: CASSSGTLNTEAFF; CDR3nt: TGTGCCAGCAGCTCAGGGACACTGAACACTGAAGCTTTCTTT
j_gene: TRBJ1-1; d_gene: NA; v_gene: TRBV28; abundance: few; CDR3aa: CASSLRQLNTEAFF; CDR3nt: TGTGCCAGCAGTTTAAGGCAGTTGAACACTGAAGCTTTCTTT
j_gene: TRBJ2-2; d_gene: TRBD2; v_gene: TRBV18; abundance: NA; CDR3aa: CASSLSPSGTGELFF; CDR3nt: TGTGCCAGCTCACTGAGCCCTAGCGGTACCGGGGAGCTGTTTTTT
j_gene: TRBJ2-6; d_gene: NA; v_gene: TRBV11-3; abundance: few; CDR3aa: CASSPRGRGSGANVLTF; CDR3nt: TGTGCCAGCAGCCCCCGAGGTCGCGGGTCTGGGGCCAACGTCCTGACTTTC
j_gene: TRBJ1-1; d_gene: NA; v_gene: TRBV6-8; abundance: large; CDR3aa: CASSGGFAEAFF; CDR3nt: TGTGCCAGCTCGGGAGGTTTTGCTGAAGCTTTCTTT
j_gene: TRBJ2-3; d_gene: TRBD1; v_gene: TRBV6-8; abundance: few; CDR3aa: CASSRTGGVSTDTQYF; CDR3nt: TGTGCCAGCAGTCGGACAGGGGGCGTCAGCACAGATACGCAGTATTTT
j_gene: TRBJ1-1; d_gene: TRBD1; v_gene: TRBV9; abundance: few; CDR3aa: CASSLDREISFF; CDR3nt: TGTGCCAGCAGCCTGGACAGGGAGATTTCTTTCTTT
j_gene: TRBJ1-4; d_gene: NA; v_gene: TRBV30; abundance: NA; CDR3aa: CAWSRAGVVQKLFF; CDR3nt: TGTGCCTGGAGTAGGGCAGGGGTTGTTCAAAAACTGTTTTTT
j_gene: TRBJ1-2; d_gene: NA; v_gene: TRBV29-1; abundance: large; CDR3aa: CSAFITGPGDGYTF; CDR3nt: TGCAGCGCCTTCATAACAGGGCCTGGCGATGGCTACACCTTC
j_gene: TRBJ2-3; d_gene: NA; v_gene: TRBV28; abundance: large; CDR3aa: CASSTIEGQPDTQYF; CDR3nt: TGTGCCAGCAGCACTATTGAAGGACAGCCAGATACGCAGTATTTT
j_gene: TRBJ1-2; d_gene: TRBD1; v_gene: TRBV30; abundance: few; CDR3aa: CAWRGQGSHGYTF; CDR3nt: TGTGCCTGGAGAGGACAGGGAAGTCATGGCTACACCTTC
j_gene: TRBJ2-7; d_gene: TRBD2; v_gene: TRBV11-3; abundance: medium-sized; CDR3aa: CASSLSSGAYEQYF; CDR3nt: TGTGCCAGCAGCTTATCTAGCGGGGCCTACGAGCAGTACTTC
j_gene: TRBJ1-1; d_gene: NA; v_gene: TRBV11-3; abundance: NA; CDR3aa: CASSFLLGSGTEAFF; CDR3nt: TGTGCCAGCAGCTTCCTTCTCGGCAGCGGTACTGAAGCTTTCTTT
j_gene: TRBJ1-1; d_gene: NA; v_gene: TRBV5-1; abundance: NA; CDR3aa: CASSLQGRGNTEAFF; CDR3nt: TGCGCCAGCAGCTTGCAAGGCAGGGGGAACACTGAAGCTTTCTTT